This T cell receptor beta chain stems from a study of T cells in Graves' hyperthyroidism and ophthalmopathy. Only a few counts were recorded for this clonotype. Its specificity is not known. General study findings and limits: Blood shared most expanded thyroid clonotypes above 0.001.

RNA transcripts served as the template for amplifying TCR beta CDR3 regions. With the HTBI primer set, the TCR CDR3 went through a first round of RT-PCR. Each CDR3 protein gets one entry after TCRdb re-called the multiplex PCR reads with MiXCR. The data contain 700,000 to 950,000 distinct CDR3 sequences, under 45% of them seen just once; the ten biggest clones take up around 30%. Newly diagnosed hyperthyroidism patients aged 18 to 65 years had disease lasting under 2 months. Clinical symptoms, serum thyroxine, TRAb, thyroid ultrasound and orbital computed tomography established diagnosis. V lost 7 bases, J lost 6 bases, and 16 bases lay in between. The CDR3 is made up of 14 amino acids. Germline CDR1 MNHNS, CDR2 SASEGT.

The receptor was isolated from a woman aged 40 to 50 with Graves' hyperthyroidism. The chain carries TRBV6-1 and TRBJ1-5, with D possibly matching TRBD1 (6 bases). Sequenced: blood. This chain's CDR3 is CASKDLQGRQPQHF. The CDR3 bases are TGTGCCAGCAAAGATCTACAGGGTCGTCAGCCCCAGCATTTT.